This TCR beta chain was recovered during a study of cytomegalovirus exposure and HLA in healthy donors. Study-wide context: Within an early data release were around 87 million unique TCRs drawn from HLA-typed donors.

The study ran its PCR with 60 Vbeta and 13 Jbeta primers. TCRdb's table, derived via immunoSEQ multiplex PCR, lists solely in-frame clones and lacks some. This specimen shows 75,000 to 95,000 clones; the ten leading clones hold about 4.6%. The sequenced sample was PBMCs. This TCR was recovered from a man aged 30 to 39 in good health and CMV-seronegative.

The CDR3 DNA follows: TGTGCCAGCAGTTATGACTCCTTCAATCAGCCCCAGCATTTT. It encodes CASSYDSFNQPQHF. The V call is TRBV6-5, the J call TRBJ1-5; D gene uncertain. The CDR3 is made up of 14 amino acids. The V gene's germline CDR1 is MNHEY and CDR2 SVGAGI. The germline V and J ends were trimmed by 3 bases and 3 bases, with 9 bases remaining between them.